Below, 8 T cell receptor beta chains from the same sample are listed, as sequenced in a study of blood T cells in healthy people across ages. Together with a sample-barcoded 5' primer, a J-beta primer mix was included in a second PCR lasting roughly 6 to 12 cycles. TCRdb independently ran MiXCR on the 5' RACE reads; one entry per CDR3 protein. The table shows around 600,000 distinct CDR3 sequences, with around half occurring only once. The sample was blood. Receptors were obtained from a man older than 75 in good health.

This clonotype was seen more than once but under ten times. This rearrangement joins TRBV12-3 or TRBV12-4 to TRBJ1-4, with D tentatively TRBD1 (6 bases). The CDR3 contains 13 residues. V dropped 2 bases and J dropped 7 bases, with 8 bases sitting between them. The CDR3 here is CASSLSGAEKLFF. In DNA form, the CDR3 reads TGTGCCAGCAGTTTATCAGGGGCTGAAAAACTGTTTTTT.

This sequence joins TRBV20-1 and TRBJ2-7; 7 bases are shared with TRBD2. CDR1 is DFQATT, CDR2 SNEGSKA, per germline (reference sequence). Trimming removed 5 bases from V and 3 bases from J; junction bases left unmatched: 13. CDR3 length equals 15 residues. This CDR3 reads CSAYSRRERNYEQYF. CDR3 nucleotide sequence: TGCAGTGCTTATTCCCGGCGGGAGCGGAACTACGAGCAGTACTTC.

This clonotype was detected ten times or more. This chain's CDR3 is CASSLVVTDEQFF. The CDR3 nucleotides read TGTGCCAGCAGCTTAGTGGTCACCGATGAGCAGTTCTTC. The J gene is TRBJ2-1, the V gene TRBV7-9, with unresolved D. This CDR3 spans 13 amino acids. V lost 1 base and J lost 8, with 9 bases in between. The V gene's germline CDR1 is SEHNR and CDR2 FQNEAQ (reference sequence).

The chain recombines TRBV6-4 with TRBJ1-5; D is uncertain. Germline values: CDR1 MRHNA, CDR2 SNTAGT. Trimming removed 4 bases from V and 3 bases from J, with 7 bases in between. The CDR3 loop spans 13 amino acids. The CDR3 loop reads CASSVESNQPQHF. DNA for the CDR3: TGTGCCAGCAGTGTGGAGTCCAATCAGCCCCAGCATTTT.

The chain has TRBV7-2 and TRBJ2-7, with 9 bases matching TRBD1. Trimming cost V 1 base and J 9 bases; bases outside gene matches: 16. CDR3 size: 17 residues. The germline V gene has CDR1 SGHTA and CDR2 FQGNSA. This CDR3 reads CASSLEGTGSLAARQYF. DNA for the CDR3: TGTGCCAGCAGCTTAGAAGGGACAGGGTCTTTAGCCGCCCGGCAGTACTTC.

The chain links TRBV7-9 to TRBJ2-5; 7 positions match TRBD2. The CDR3 contains 16 residues. With 4 bases clipped from V and 5 bases from J, the junction kept 13 bases outside the gene matches. Germline CDR1 and CDR2: SEHNR and FQNEAQ (reference sequence). The CDR3 here is CASSSSSGSVTETQYF. The CDR3 coding sequence is TGTGCCAGCAGCTCGAGTAGCGGGTCGGTTACGGAGACCCAGTACTTC.

The rearrangement uses TRBV5-1 and TRBJ2-3; TRBD2 aligns across 8 bases. This CDR3 contains 15 residues. Germline CDR1 reads SGHRS; CDR2 reads YFSETQ. J lost 4 bases, V lost 2 bases, and 6 bases had no gene match. The CDR3 reads CASSFGAGVPDTQYF. DNA of the CDR3: TGCGCCAGCAGCTTTGGAGCGGGAGTACCAGATACGCAGTATTTT.

The CDR3 bases are TGTGCCACCATCAGACAGGGGGCACGACGGAATGAGCAGTTCTTC. It specifies CATIRQGARRNEQFF. This chain connects TRBV21-1 to TRBJ2-1; the tabulated D call, TRBD1, remains unverified against the DNA. TRBV21-1 is a pseudogene locus. The CDR3 extends over 15 amino acids.